Below, 21 T cell receptor beta chains from the same sample are listed, as sequenced in a study of blood T cell repertoires in COVID-19. Libraries were prepared by immunoSEQ multiplex PCR; TCRdb keeps only in-frame clonotypes and omits some of them. The sample lists a few hundred thousand clones, roughly nine tenths seen once, with 5.5% to 8% in the top ten. The source material was peripheral blood. The receptors stem from a man between 60 and 75 years old with acute or convalescent COVID-19.

The chain joins TRBV19 to TRBJ2-3; 7 bases are shared with TRBD2. With V trimmed by 5 bases and J by 0 bases, 5 bases remained unmatched. The V gene's germline CDR1 is LNHDA and CDR2 SQIVND (reference sequence). The CDR3 spans 15 residues. CDR3 DNA sequence: TGTGCCAGTAGTGCCCGAGCGGGGAGCACAGATACGCAGTATTTT. Its translation is CASSARAGSTDTQYF.

This chain links TRBV18 with TRBJ1-1; 9 positions match TRBD1. The V and J ends lost 3 bases and 1 base, in that order; junction bases with no gene match: 3. Germline loops: CDR1 KGHSH, CDR2 LQKENI. The CDR3 is 15 amino acids. CDR3 loop: CASSPQQGANTEAFF. The CDR3 DNA sequence: TGTGCCAGCTCACCTCAACAGGGGGCGAACACTGAAGCTTTCTTT.

This chain uses TRBV29-1 with TRBJ1-4; perhaps TRBD1 as D (6 bases). Trimming removed 0 bases from V and 7 bases from J, with 12 bases in between. CDR3 length: 14 residues. Germline CDR1 is SQVTM and CDR2 is ANQGSEA. The CDR3 region has the DNA TGCAGCGTTGAAGATTCGGGGGGCCCTGAAAAACTGTTTTTT. Amino acid sequence: CSVEDSGGPEKLFF.

This chain links TRBV15 with TRBJ2-1; TRBD2 agrees at 7 bases. The germline CDR1 and CDR2 sequences are LNHNV and YYDKDF (reference sequence). V shed 6 bases and J 7 bases; nucleotides not matched to a gene: 12. The CDR3 length is 15 residues. The CDR3 nucleotides are TGTGCCACCAGGGAGCGGCGGGAGTTCGAGAATGAGCAGTTCTTC. The encoded protein is CATRERREFENEQFF.

The V and J genes are TRBV11-2 and TRBJ2-3, with TRBD2 matching over 14 bases. CDR3 length equals 16 residues. The germline gives CDR1 SGHAT, CDR2 FQNNGV. V lost 1 base to trimming and J lost 6 bases; unmatched junction nucleotides: 3. CDR3: CASSLGLAGGLDTQYF. CDR3 DNA: TGTGCCAGCAGCTTAGGACTAGCGGGAGGGTTGGATACGCAGTATTTT. The complete variable domain, with remaining parts taken from reference TRBV11-2 and TRBJ2-3, reads EAGVAQSPRYKIIEKRQSVAFWCNPISGHATLYWYQQILGQGPKLLIQFQNNGVVDDSQLPKDRFSAERLKGVDSTLKIQPAKLEDSAVYLCASSLGLAGGLDTQYFGPGTRLTVL.

The sample holds one count of this clone. The J gene is TRBJ1-1, the V gene TRBV9; 7 nucleotides align to TRBD1. V dropped 3 bases and J dropped 2; count of bases not matched to a gene: 4. The germline V gene has CDR1 SGDLS and CDR2 YYNGEE. This CDR3 contains 14 residues. The CDR3 here is CASSAWDSNTEAFF. CDR3 coding DNA: TGTGCCAGCAGCGCGTGGGACAGTAACACTGAAGCTTTCTTT.

The chain recombines TRBV7-2 with TRBJ2-3; 10 positions agree with TRBD2. V was clipped by 5 bases and J by 3 bases; unmatched bases: 8. Per the germline V gene, CDR1 is SGHTA and CDR2 is FQGNSA. This CDR3 contains 16 residues. The CDR3 region is CASSPKAGGPTDTQYF. The CDR3 coding sequence is TGTGCCAGCAGCCCTAAAGCGGGAGGGCCTACAGATACGCAGTATTTT. The whole variable domain, remainder taken from reference TRBV7-2 and TRBJ2-3, is GAGVSQSPSNKVTEKGKDVELRCDPISGHTALYWYRQSLGQGLEFLIYFQGNSAPDKSGLPSDRFSAERTGGSVSTLTIQRTQQEDSAVYLCASSPKAGGPTDTQYFGPGTRLTVL.

This rearrangement joins TRBV5-5 to TRBJ2-7; D is ambiguous. The CDR3 consists of 16 residues. Looked up from germline, CDR1 is SGHKS and CDR2 is YYEKEE (reference sequence). V was shortened by 0 bases and J by 5 bases, with 18 bases between the two germline ends. CDR3 DNA: TGTGCCAGCAGCTTGGCCCTGCAGGCTTCTTCCGACGAGCAGTACTTC. Protein: CASSLALQASSDEQYF.

This chain joins TRBV5-4 and TRBJ2-3; 7 bases map to TRBD2. Losses at the gene ends were 4 bases for V and 3 bases for J; bases not matched to a gene: 8. The CDR3 has 15 amino acids. Germline V gives CDR1 SGHNT, CDR2 YYREEE (reference sequence). The CDR3 here is CASSPASGTTDTQYF. In DNA form, the CDR3 reads TGTGCCAGCAGCCCGGCTAGCGGTACTACAGATACGCAGTATTTT.

The genes are TRBV2 and TRBJ2-7, with D possibly TRBD2 on 6 matching bases. The CDR3 sequence is 12 residues long. CDR1 and CDR2 (germline): SNHLY, FYNNEI. The germline V and J ends were trimmed by 10 bases and 2 bases, with 12 bases remaining between them. The CDR3 is CATKLATYEQYF. DNA of the CDR3: TGTGCCACCAAACTAGCTACCTACGAGCAGTACTTC.

This clone appeared once. V is TRBV27 and J is TRBJ2-3, with 7 bases lining up with TRBD2. The junction had 4 bases not matched to a gene; V was cut back by 5 bases and J by 8 bases. The CDR3 consists of 12 residues. CDR1 MNHEY and CDR2 SMNVEV come from the germline V gene (reference sequence). CDR3 DNA sequence: TGTGCCAGCAGTCCAGGACTAGTTACGCAGTATTTT. The encoded protein is CASSPGLVTQYF.

CDR3: CASRDRENYGYTF. In nucleotides, the CDR3 is TGTGCCTCACGGGACAGGGAAAACTATGGCTACACCTTC. V usage is TRBV24-1 and J usage is TRBJ1-2, with TRBD1 identical over 9 bases. The V and J ends lost 12 bases and 2 bases, in that order; junction bases with no gene match: 6. The length of the CDR3 is 13 residues. Per the germline V gene, CDR1 is KGHDR and CDR2 is SFDVKD.

The V call is TRBV29-1, the J call TRBJ1-1; D remains unclear. Trimming took off 5 bases at V and 3 bases at J, with 22 bases between the two ends. Germline CDR1 and CDR2: SQVTM and ANQGSEA. CDR3 size: 16 residues. The CDR3 nucleotides read TGCAGCGTTTCCGGCAGTTACCTCCCCGGGGACACTGAAGCTTTCTTT. It encodes CSVSGSYLPGDTEAFF. Complete variable domain (other parts from reference TRBV29-1 and TRBJ1-1): SAVISQKPSRDICQRGTSLTIQCQVDSQVTMMFWYRQQPGQSLTLIATANQGSEATYESGFVIDKFPISRPNLTFSTLTVSNMSPEDSSIYLCSVSGSYLPGDTEAFFGQGTRLTVV.

The J gene is TRBJ2-5, the V gene TRBV5-1; D ambiguous. CDR1 is SGHRS, CDR2 YFSETQ, per germline. Trimming left V 0 bases short and J 3 bases short, with 9 bases between. The length of the CDR3 is 14 residues. CDR3 sequence: CASSLEFPEETQYF. The CDR3 bases are TGCGCCAGCAGCTTGGAATTCCCCGAAGAGACCCAGTACTTC.

The CDR3: CASSLVGGAEAFF. For the CDR3, the DNA is TGTGCCAGCAGCTTAGTGGGGGGTGCTGAAGCTTTCTTT. The chain has TRBV11-2 and TRBJ1-1; D possibly corresponds to TRBD1 (5 bases). CDR1 SGHAT and CDR2 FQNNGV come from the germline V gene. V was clipped by 1 base and J by 6 bases, with 9 bases between them. This CDR3 is 13 amino acids long.

The V call is TRBV19, the J call TRBJ2-3; 11 bases agree with TRBD1. This CDR3 contains 14 residues. Per the germline V gene, CDR1 is LNHDA and CDR2 is SQIVND (reference sequence). V shed 8 bases, J shed 4 bases, and the junction held 5 bases outside the gene matches. The CDR3 is CASHSGQGADTQYF. The CDR3 DNA reads TGTGCCAGTCATTCGGGACAGGGGGCAGATACGCAGTATTTT.

V gene TRBV6-1 combines with J gene TRBJ1-2, with TRBD1 as a possible D gene (5 bases). V was pared by 2 bases and J by 6 bases, with 13 bases between. The germline CDR1 and CDR2 sequences are MNHNS and SASEGT. The CDR3 spans 14 residues. Written as DNA, the CDR3 is TGTGCCAGCAGTGAAATGACAGACCACCATGGCTACACCTTC. Protein sequence: CASSEMTDHHGYTF.

The chain joins TRBV4-3 to TRBJ2-7; 12 nucleotides line up with TRBD2. The CDR3 totals 14 residues. In germline, CDR1 is LGHNA, CDR2 YSLEER. Losses at the gene ends were 5 bases for V and 6 bases for J; bases not matched to a gene: 5. The CDR3: CASSATSGSLEQYF. In DNA, the CDR3 is TGCGCCAGCAGCGCGACTAGCGGGAGCCTCGAGCAGTACTTC.

This clone appeared a single time. In DNA, the CDR3 is TGTGCCAGTACCATAGGGACAGGGTCTGGCTACACCTTC. It specifies CASTIGTGSGYTF. This rearrangement joins TRBV28 to TRBJ1-2; 9 positions match TRBD1. Trimming removed 9 bases from V and 7 bases from J; junction bases left unmatched: 9. The CDR3 runs 13 residues. CDR1 and CDR2 from the germline V gene are MDHEN and SYDVKM.

This chain links TRBV29-1 with TRBJ1-1, with 8 nucleotides matching TRBD1. V was clipped by 2 bases and J by 5 bases; unmatched bases: 13. The V gene's germline CDR1 is SQVTM and CDR2 ANQGSEA. The CDR3 length is 16 residues. CDR3 protein: CSVEQDREGFGTEAFF. The CDR3 coding sequence is TGCAGCGTTGAACAGGACAGGGAGGGTTTTGGTACTGAAGCTTTCTTT.

The rearrangement links TRBV2 to TRBJ2-1, with a tentative D call TRBD2 (6 bases). The CDR3 is 13 amino acids. In germline, CDR1 is SNHLY, CDR2 FYNNEI. V lost 6 bases, J lost 10 bases, and 16 bases lay in between. CDR3 DNA: TGTGCCAGCAGCCCAGGGACTCCTCAGGAGCAGTTCTTC. Amino acids: CASSPGTPQEQFF.